Each of the 20 T cell receptor beta chains below was sequenced from the same sample in a study of cytomegalovirus exposure and HLA in healthy donors. PCR involved 60 Vbeta and 13 Jbeta primers. Libraries were prepared by immunoSEQ multiplex PCR; TCRdb keeps only in-frame clonotypes and omits some of them. The sample has under 150,000 clones, about 78% seen once. Source material: PBMCs. Receptors were obtained from a male donor in good health and CMV-seronegative.

The chain recombines TRBV18 with TRBJ1-2, with 7 bases that match TRBD1. This CDR3 has 12 amino acids. With 3 bases clipped from V and 6 bases from J, the junction kept 1 base outside the gene matches. In germline, CDR1 is KGHSH, CDR2 LQKENI. The CDR3 spells CASSPTGDGYTF. The CDR3 DNA is TGTGCCAGCTCACCTACAGGGGATGGCTACACCTTC.

V is TRBV19 and J is TRBJ2-7; TRBD1 might be the D (6 bases). This CDR3 spans 15 amino acids. Trimming took off 2 bases at V and 1 base at J, with 12 bases between the two ends. Germline values: CDR1 LNHDA, CDR2 SQIVND (reference sequence). In DNA form, the CDR3 reads TGTGCCAGTAGTATATCGTCCAGGGGTTCCTACGAGCAGTACTTC. This sequence encodes CASSISSRGSYEQYF.

This chain joins TRBV27 and TRBJ2-2, with TRBD2 as a possible D gene (5 bases). The CDR3 runs to 12 residues. CDR1 and CDR2 (germline): MNHEY, SMNVEV (reference sequence). With 6 bases removed from V and 6 bases from J, the gap between germline ends came to 8 bases. Here the CDR3 DNA reads TGTGCCAGCAGACTAGAGGCCGGGGAGCTGTTTTTT. Its translation is CASRLEAGELFF.

The gene calls are TRBV6-1 and TRBJ2-5; 8 bases are shared with TRBD2. CDR3 length: 16 residues. After removal of 2 bases from V and 6 bases from J, the junction contained 11 bases not matched to a gene. Germline V gene lookup returns CDR1 MNHNS and CDR2 SASEGT. The CDR3 nucleotides are TGTGCCAGCAGTGAAATCTTGGCGGGGGGCCGAAAGACCCAGTACTTC. Encoded protein: CASSEILAGGRKTQYF.

The J gene is TRBJ2-2, the V gene TRBV9, with D tentatively TRBD2 (6 bases). V lost 0 bases to trimming and J lost 4 bases, with 10 bases between them. The germline gives CDR1 SGDLS, CDR2 YYNGEE. The CDR3 covers 15 residues. The CDR3 coding sequence is TGTGCCAGCAGCGTAGGGACTACACTCACCGGGGAGCTGTTTTTT. It yields the protein CASSVGTTLTGELFF.

The chain couples TRBV7-9 to TRBJ1-2; 8 nucleotides agree with TRBD1. CDR3 length: 14 residues. Trimming removed 5 bases from V and 6 bases from J; junction bases left unmatched: 8. Per the germline V gene, CDR1 is SEHNR and CDR2 is FQNEAQ (reference sequence). The CDR3 is CASSETGVGDGYTF. Here the CDR3 DNA reads TGTGCCAGCAGCGAGACAGGGGTCGGCGATGGCTACACCTTC.

The chain employs TRBV4-3 and TRBJ1-3, with 10 bases aligning to TRBD1. CDR1 and CDR2 (germline): LGHNA, YSLEER. The CDR3 length is 14 residues. The trim removed 4 bases at V and 6 bases at J, leaving 3 bases unmatched. CDR3 residues: CASSRDRGKNTIYF. CDR3 in DNA: TGCGCCAGCAGCCGGGACAGGGGAAAAAACACCATATATTTT.

The chain links TRBV25-1 to TRBJ2-1; D remains ambiguous. Between the trimmed V and J ends, which lost 5 bases and 8 bases, there was a span of 7 bases. In germline, CDR1 is MGHDK, CDR2 SYGVNS. The CDR3 is 11 amino acids. Written as DNA, the CDR3 is TGTGCCAGCAGTATAGCCCATGAGCAGTTCTTC. This gives the protein CASSIAHEQFF.

V usage is TRBV5-1 and J usage is TRBJ2-1; 7 nucleotides match TRBD1. The V segment lost 3 bases and the J segment 3 bases; nucleotides outside the gene matches: 6. CDR1 is SGHRS, CDR2 YFSETQ, per germline. This CDR3 has 15 residues. The CDR3 DNA reads as TGCGCCAGCAGCTCCTCAGACAGGGTCTACAATGAGCAGTTCTTC. Translating gives CASSSSDRVYNEQFF.

This clone was seen just once. J is TRBJ1-2 and V is TRBV4-1; no definite D call. Germline V gene data show CDR1 as MGHRA and CDR2 as YSYEKL. The CDR3 has 12 residues. The V and J ends lost 0 bases and 7 bases respectively, with 6 bases between them. CDR3: CASSQEAAGYTF. As DNA, the CDR3 is TGCGCCAGCAGCCAAGAAGCTGCTGGCTACACCTTC.

As DNA, the CDR3 is TGTGCCAGCAGCCAAGCCGGGACTGCCCCCTACGAGCAGTACTTC. The encoded protein is CASSQAGTAPYEQYF. V usage is TRBV4-2 and J usage is TRBJ2-5, with a possible D match to TRBD2 (6 bases). Judging by the DNA end, TRBJ2-7 fits better; the J call may be wrong. CDR3 length: 15 residues. Looked up from germline, CDR1 is LGHNA and CDR2 is YNFKEQ.

V and J are TRBV18 and TRBJ2-7; 8 bases are a match to TRBD2. The germline gives CDR1 KGHSH, CDR2 LQKENI. Trimming took 3 bases from V and 1 from J; bases not matched to a gene: 8. The CDR3 sequence is 16 residues long. CDR3 DNA sequence: TGTGCCAGCTCACCCCGAACTAGCGGAACATCCTACGAGCAGTACTTC. As protein: CASSPRTSGTSYEQYF.

The J gene is TRBJ2-2, the V gene TRBV6-4, with a tentative D call TRBD2 (5 bases). Germline CDR1 and CDR2: MRHNA and SNTAGT. This CDR3 region has 13 residues. V dropped 3 bases and J dropped 3 bases, with 5 bases sitting between them. The CDR3 loop reads CASSEGDTGELFF. DNA for the CDR3: TGTGCCAGCAGTGAGGGAGACACCGGGGAGCTGTTTTTT.

The chain is built from TRBV19 and TRBJ1-4; the D gene is possibly TRBD1 (6 bases). CDR3 length: 15 amino acids. Germline V gene data show CDR1 as LNHDA and CDR2 as SQIVND (reference sequence). V was cut by 8 bases and J by 0 bases, with 13 bases left in between. CDR3 in amino acids: CASLPRGATNEKLFF. CDR3 bases: TGTGCCAGTTTACCCAGGGGCGCAACTAATGAAAAACTGTTTTTT.

The gene calls are TRBV9 and TRBJ2-7; tentative D call: TRBD1 (6 bases). The CDR3 spans 14 residues. The germline V gene encodes CDR1 SGDLS and CDR2 YYNGEE. The V end was cut by 4 bases, the J end by 3 bases, with 14 bases between. The CDR3 region has the DNA TGTGCCAGCAGCCGTACAGTACAGGGCTACGAGCAGTACTTC. It translates to CASSRTVQGYEQYF.

The chain links TRBV6-1 to TRBJ2-7, with a possible D match to TRBD1 (6 bases). Germline loops: CDR1 MNHNS, CDR2 SASEGT. The CDR3 sequence is 12 residues long. V was cut by 6 bases and J by 3 bases, with 9 bases left in between. CDR3 region: CASSLDSYEQYF. As DNA, the CDR3 is TGTGCCAGCAGCCTGGACAGCTACGAGCAGTACTTC.

The chain employs TRBV15 and TRBJ2-4; the D gene is possibly TRBD1 (5 bases). Germline CDR1 and CDR2: LNHNV and YYDKDF (reference sequence). The CDR3 has 15 residues. V was clipped by 3 bases and J by 2 bases, with 11 bases between them. CDR3 region: CATSRGGASKNIQYF. In DNA, the CDR3 is TGTGCCACCAGCAGGGGTGGGGCCTCCAAAAACATTCAGTACTTC.

This chain links TRBV2 with TRBJ1-2; a possible D gene is TRBD1 (5 bases). The V gene lost 6 bases and the J gene lost 8 bases, with 13 bases spanning the gap. This CDR3 is 12 amino acids long. Germline V gives CDR1 SNHLY, CDR2 FYNNEI. CDR3 amino acids: CASRDTTMGYTF. CDR3 DNA sequence: TGTGCCAGCAGGGACACCACTATGGGCTACACCTTC.

Written as DNA, the CDR3 is TGCGCCAGCAGTGAAATTGAGCGGGGAACCAATAATGAGCAGTTCTTC. It encodes CASSEIERGTNNEQFF. The J gene is TRBJ2-1, the V gene TRBV10-1; 7 bases align to TRBD2. The CDR3 extends over 16 amino acids. Germline loops: CDR1 WNHNN, CDR2 SYGVQD (reference sequence). The V segment lost 3 bases and the J segment 7 bases; nucleotides outside the gene matches: 12.

The V and J genes are TRBV5-1 and TRBJ2-1; 9 bases are a match to TRBD2. The J segment lost 0 bases and the V segment lost 0 bases, leaving 4 bases of the junction unmatched. This CDR3 has 17 residues. Per the germline V gene, CDR1 is SGHRS and CDR2 is YFSETQ. This CDR3 is CASSLAALAGSYNEQFF. The CDR3 nucleotides read TGCGCCAGCAGCTTGGCGGCACTAGCGGGCTCCTACAATGAGCAGTTCTTC.